This T cell receptor (beta chain) was found in a study of CD8 T cells in ankylosing spondylitis (dated by TCRdb to 2016 to 2017). For the study in its entirety: To find TCR variants linked to disease, the study profiled T cell receptor beta repertoires in ankylosing spondylitis patients and healthy donors. Peripheral blood samples were taken, and synovial fluid was additionally collected from ankylosing spondylitis patients. The full study cohort was made up of about 24 ankylosing spondylitis patients and more than 90 healthy donors.

Sequencing instrument: Illumina MiSeq. Quantitative 5'-RACE with molecular barcodes was the method used to prepare the TCR beta libraries. The source study handled its data this way. A new computational method, built on a probabilistic model of VDJ rearrangement, was used to identify disease-linked TCR variants. TCRdb's own reprocessing of the public reads used fastp at Q25 and MiXCR and kept productive beta chains. Entries are consolidated by CDR3 protein sequence, retaining the most common genes and DNA. TCRdb's processing, not the authors' own work, is the source of the V and J calls. Recorded for this sample are approximately 25,000 distinct CDR3 sequences; around a sixth of them occurred a single time. 25% to 30% of the sample rests with the top ten. This clonotype was counted only a few times. Its recognized antigen is unknown. The record has no base qualities; no much larger clone is one base away.

Paper-wide results and their limitations: Some motif variants had previously been reported in the synovial fluid and blood of reactive arthritis patients, which suggests shared mechanisms of disease initiation. The disease-linked clones were reported to be significantly enriched in matched synovial fluid samples from ankylosing spondylitis patients. Blood from ankylosing spondylitis patients appeared to be characterized by a TCR beta motif composed of eight highly homologous amino acid variants. In peripheral blood, the disease-linked clones were found at relatively low frequencies and had a CD8+ phenotype.

The sequence was collected from a male donor with ankylosing spondylitis or in good health (not recorded which). The sample comprised blood.

The DNA sequence follows: TGTGCCAGCAGCTTAGGGCCTAGCGGGGGGTTTCGGACAGATACGCAGTATTTT. Protein translation: CASSLGPSGGFRTDTQYF. The V and J segments used are TRBV7-8 and TRBJ2-3, with 11 bases matching TRBD2. The CDR3 holds 18 amino acids from the cysteine to the phenylalanine. Solely the CDR3 DNA is kept, with 54 bases framed from the first base. The germline V gene specifies SGHVS as CDR1 and FQNEAQ as CDR2. V is cut back by 1 base and J by 3 bases, with 9 bases in the junction unmatched.